This TCR beta chain was sequenced during a study of CD8+ T cells in alopecia areata. General study results and limits: Lesional scalp, especially alopecia totalis/universalis, showed higher clonality than normal scalp.

In regard to this clone: What it recognizes is unknown.

The CDR3 covers 13 residues. Germline V lookup: CDR1 SGHDT, CDR2 YYEEEE. The V and J ends lost 5 bases and 9 bases respectively, with 17 bases between them. Reverse transcribed after extraction, RNA yielded cDNA as the sequencing template. Libraries were prepared by immunoSEQ multiplex PCR; TCRdb keeps only in-frame clonotypes and omits some of them. Of some 170,000 clones listed, about 70% are singletons. Researchers took lesional scalp punch biopsies and peripheral blood from people who were alopecia areata patients. The receptor comes from a human donor with alopecia areata. The material sequenced was CD8+ T cells sorted from blood, taken at week 0. This chain uses TRBV5-6 with TRBJ2-5; possibly TRBD2 for D (5 bases). CDR3 sequence (DNA): TGTGCCAGCAGTCTGGAGGAACCTAGCTCCCAGTACTTC. Translated, it gives CASSLEEPSSQYF.